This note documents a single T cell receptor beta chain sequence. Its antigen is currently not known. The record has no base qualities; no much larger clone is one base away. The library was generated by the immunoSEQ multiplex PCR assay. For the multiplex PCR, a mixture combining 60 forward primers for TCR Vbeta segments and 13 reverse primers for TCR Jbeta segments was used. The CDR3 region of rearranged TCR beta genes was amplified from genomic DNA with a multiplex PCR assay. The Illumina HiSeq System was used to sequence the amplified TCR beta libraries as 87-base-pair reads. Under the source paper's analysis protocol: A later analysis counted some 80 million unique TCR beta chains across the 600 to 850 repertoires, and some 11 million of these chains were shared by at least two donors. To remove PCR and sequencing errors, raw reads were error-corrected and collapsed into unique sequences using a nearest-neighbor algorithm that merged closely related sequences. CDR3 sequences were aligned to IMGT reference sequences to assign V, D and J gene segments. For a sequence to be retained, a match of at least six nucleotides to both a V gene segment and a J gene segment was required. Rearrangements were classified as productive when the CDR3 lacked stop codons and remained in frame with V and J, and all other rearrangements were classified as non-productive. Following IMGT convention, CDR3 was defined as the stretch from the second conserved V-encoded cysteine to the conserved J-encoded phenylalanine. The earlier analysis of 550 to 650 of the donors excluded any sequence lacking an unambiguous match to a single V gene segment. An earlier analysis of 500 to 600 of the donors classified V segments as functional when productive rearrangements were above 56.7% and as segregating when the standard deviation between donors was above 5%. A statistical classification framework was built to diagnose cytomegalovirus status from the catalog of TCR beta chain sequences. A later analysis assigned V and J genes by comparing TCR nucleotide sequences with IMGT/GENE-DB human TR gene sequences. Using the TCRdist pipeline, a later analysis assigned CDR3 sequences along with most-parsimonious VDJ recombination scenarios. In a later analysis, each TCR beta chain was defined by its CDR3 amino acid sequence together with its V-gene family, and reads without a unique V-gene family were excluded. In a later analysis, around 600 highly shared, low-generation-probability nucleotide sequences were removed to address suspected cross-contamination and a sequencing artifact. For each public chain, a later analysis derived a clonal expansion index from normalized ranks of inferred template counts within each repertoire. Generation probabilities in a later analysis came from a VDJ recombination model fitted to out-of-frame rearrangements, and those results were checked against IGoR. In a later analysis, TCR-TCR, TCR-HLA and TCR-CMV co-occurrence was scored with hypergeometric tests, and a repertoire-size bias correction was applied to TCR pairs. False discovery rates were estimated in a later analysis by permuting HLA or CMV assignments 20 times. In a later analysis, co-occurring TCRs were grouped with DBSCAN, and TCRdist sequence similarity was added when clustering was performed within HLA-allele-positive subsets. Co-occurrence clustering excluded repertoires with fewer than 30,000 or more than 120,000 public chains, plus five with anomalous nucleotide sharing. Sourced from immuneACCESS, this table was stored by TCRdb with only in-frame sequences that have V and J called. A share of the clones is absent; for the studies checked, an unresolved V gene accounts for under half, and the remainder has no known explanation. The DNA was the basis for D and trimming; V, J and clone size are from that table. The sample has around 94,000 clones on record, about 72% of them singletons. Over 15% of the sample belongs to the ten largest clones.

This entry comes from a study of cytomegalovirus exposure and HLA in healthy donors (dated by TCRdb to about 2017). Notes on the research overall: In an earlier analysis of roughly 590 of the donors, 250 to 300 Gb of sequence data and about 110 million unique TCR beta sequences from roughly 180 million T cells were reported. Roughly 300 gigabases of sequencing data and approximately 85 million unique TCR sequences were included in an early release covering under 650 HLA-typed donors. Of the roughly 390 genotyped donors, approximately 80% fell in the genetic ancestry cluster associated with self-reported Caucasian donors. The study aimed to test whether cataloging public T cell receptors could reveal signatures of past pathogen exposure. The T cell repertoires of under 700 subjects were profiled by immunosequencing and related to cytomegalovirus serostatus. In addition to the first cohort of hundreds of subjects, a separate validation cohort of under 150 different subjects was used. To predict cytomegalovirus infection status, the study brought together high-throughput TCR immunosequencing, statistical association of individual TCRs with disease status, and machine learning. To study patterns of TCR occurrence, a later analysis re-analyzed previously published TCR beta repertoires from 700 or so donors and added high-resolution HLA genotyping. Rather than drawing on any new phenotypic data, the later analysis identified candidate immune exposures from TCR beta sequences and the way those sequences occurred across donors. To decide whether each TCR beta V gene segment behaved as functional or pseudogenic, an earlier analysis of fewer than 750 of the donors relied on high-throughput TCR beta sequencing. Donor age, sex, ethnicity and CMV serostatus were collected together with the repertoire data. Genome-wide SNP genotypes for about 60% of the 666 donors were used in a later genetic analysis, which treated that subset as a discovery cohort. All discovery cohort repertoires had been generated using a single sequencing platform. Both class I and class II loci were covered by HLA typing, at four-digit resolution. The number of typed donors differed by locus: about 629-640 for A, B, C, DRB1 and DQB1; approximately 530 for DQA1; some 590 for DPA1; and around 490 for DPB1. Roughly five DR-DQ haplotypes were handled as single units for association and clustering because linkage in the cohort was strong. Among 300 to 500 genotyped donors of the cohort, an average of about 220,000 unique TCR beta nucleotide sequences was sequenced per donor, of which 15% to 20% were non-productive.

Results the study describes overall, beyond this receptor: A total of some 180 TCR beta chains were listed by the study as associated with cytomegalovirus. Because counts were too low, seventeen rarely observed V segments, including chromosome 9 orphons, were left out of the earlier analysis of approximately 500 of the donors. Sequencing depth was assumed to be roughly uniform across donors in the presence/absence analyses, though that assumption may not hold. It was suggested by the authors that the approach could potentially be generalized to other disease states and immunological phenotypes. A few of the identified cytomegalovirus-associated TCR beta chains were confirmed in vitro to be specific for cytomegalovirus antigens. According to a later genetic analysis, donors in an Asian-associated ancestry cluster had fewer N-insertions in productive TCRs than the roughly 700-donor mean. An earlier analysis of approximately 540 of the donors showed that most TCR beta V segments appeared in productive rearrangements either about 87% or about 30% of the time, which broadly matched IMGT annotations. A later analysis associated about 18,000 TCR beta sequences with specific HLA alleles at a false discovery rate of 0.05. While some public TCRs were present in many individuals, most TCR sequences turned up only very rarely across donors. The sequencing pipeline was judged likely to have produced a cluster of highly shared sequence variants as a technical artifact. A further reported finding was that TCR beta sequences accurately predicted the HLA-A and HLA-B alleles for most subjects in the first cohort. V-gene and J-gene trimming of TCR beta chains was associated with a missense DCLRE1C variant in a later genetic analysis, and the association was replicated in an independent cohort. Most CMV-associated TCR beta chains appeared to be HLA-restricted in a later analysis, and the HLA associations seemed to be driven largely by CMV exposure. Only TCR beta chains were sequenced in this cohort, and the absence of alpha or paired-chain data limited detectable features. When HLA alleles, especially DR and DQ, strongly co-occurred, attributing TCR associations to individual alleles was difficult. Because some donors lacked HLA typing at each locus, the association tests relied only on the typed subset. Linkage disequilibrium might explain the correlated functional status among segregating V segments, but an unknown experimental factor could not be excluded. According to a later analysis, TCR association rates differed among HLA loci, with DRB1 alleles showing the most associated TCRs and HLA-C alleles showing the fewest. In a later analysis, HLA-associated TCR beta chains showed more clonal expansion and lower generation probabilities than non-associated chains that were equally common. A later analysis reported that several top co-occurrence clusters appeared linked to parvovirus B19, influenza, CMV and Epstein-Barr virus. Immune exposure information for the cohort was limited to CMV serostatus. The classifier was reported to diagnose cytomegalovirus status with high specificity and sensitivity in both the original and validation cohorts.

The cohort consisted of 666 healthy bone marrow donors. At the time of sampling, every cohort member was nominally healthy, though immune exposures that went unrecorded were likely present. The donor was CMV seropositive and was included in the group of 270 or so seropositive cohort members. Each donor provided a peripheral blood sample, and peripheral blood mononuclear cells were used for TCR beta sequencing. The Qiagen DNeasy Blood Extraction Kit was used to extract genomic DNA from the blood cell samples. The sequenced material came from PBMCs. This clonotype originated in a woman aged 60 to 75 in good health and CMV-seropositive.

The nucleotide sequence reads TGTGCCAGCAGCCGGGACAGCGGCAATCAGCCCCAGCATTTT. Protein translation: CASSRDSGNQPQHF. The rearrangement combines TRBV7-9 with TRBJ1-5, with 7 junctional bases fitting TRBD1. Looking up the germline V gene (reference sequence) yields CDR1 SEHNR and CDR2 FQNEAQ. Clipping removes 5 bases from V and 2 bases from J, with 3 as the unmatched junction base count. Including cysteine and phenylalanine, the CDR3 has 14 amino acids. Solely the CDR3 DNA is kept, with 42 bases framed from the first base.